This T cell receptor beta chain was captured by sequencing in a study of T cell changes during pregnancy in multiple sclerosis (dated by TCRdb to about 2019). Regarding the complete study: In women with multiple sclerosis, the researchers looked at how the T cell repertoire shifted as pregnancy progressed.

The library came from the immunoSEQ multiplex PCR assay. Not all clones reach the TCRdb copy of this immuneACCESS table, which keeps in-frame sequences only. Checked studies attribute under half of the gap to unresolved V genes and leave the rest unexplained. The sample yields approximately 110,000 clones; just over 90% were counted once. The ten largest clones capture less than 4% of the sample. The germline V gene supplies CDR1 SGHRS and CDR2 YFSETQ. Clipping removes 5 bases from V and 5 bases from J, with 9 as the unmatched junction base count. Inclusive of the bounding cysteine and phenylalanine, the CDR3 is 15 residues long. The sequence is cut down to CDR3 DNA, 45 bases in frame from base 1. Remarks on this clone: Its target antigen remains unknown. Within one base of it there is no much larger clone, and no base qualities were kept.

The rearrangement joined TRBV5-1 to TRBJ2-3, with 9 junctional bases fitting TRBD2. The sample consisted of peripheral blood, taken after pregnancy. This sequence was found in a female donor with multiple sclerosis, enrolled in a pregnancy study. The nucleotide sequence is given as TGCGCCAGCAGTATTTCCTCGCGGGGGGGAGATACGCAGTATTTT. The resulting protein is CASSISSRGGDTQYF.